The clone carrying this TCR beta chain was seen more than once but under ten times. V was cut by 2 bases and J by 5 bases, with 15 bases left in between. Germline CDR1 and CDR2: MNHEY and SVGAGI. This CDR3 is built from 15 residues. It was with random hexamers that roughly 0.45 to 1 ug RNA was reverse transcribed. immunoSEQ multiplex PCR amplified TCR beta CDR3 across 54 Vbeta, 13 Jbeta. TCRdb called the immunoSEQ multiplex PCR reads again in MiXCR, with one record for every CDR3 protein. The sample yields 250,000 to 350,000 distinct CDR3 sequences, 85% seen once. These data belong to a study of CD8 T cells in Susac syndrome. TCR beta sequences were obtained from blood CD8+ and CD4+ T cells. The study used treatment-naive patients who had stable or active relapsing-remitting disease as multiple sclerosis controls. FACS was used to enrich TEMRA cells, whereas the CD8+ and CD4+ T cells were obtained by negative isolation.

V is TRBV6-5 and J is TRBJ1-1; TRBD1 is a possible D gene (6 bases). Material for sequencing was CD8+ T cells from PBMCs. The sequence derives from a human donor with multiple sclerosis. For the CDR3, the DNA is TGTGCCAGCAGTTACCTACAGGGAGGATTGACTGAAGCTTTCTTT. Protein: CASSYLQGGLTEAFF.